One and the same sample provided the 11 T cell receptor beta chains below, sequenced in a study of cytomegalovirus exposure and HLA in healthy donors. The study ran its PCR with 60 Vbeta and 13 Jbeta primers. Here immunoSEQ multiplex PCR was the method, and the copy in TCRdb shows in-frame clones only, minus some. Its clone listing holds 150,000 to 200,000 clones. Input material: PBMCs. These receptors were taken from a man aged 30 to 39 in good health and CMV-seronegative.

CDR3 nucleotides: TGTGCCAGCAGTTTAAACACCGACTACGAGCAGTACTTC. Its translation is CASSLNTDYEQYF. The genes are TRBV27 and TRBJ2-7, with D unresolved. The germline gives CDR1 MNHEY, CDR2 SMNVEV (reference sequence). Trimming shortened V by 2 bases and J by 3 bases, and 8 bases separated the two germline ends. The CDR3 covers 13 residues.

The chain employs TRBV29-1 and TRBJ2-3; TRBD2 agrees at 8 bases. V shed 1 base, J shed 4 bases, and the junction held 10 bases outside the gene matches. There are 16 residues in the CDR3. Germline loops: CDR1 SQVTM, CDR2 ANQGSEA. The CDR3 nucleotides read TGCAGCGTTGAAGGGGGGCTAGCGGGTCCCCCAGATACGCAGTATTTT. This gives the protein CSVEGGLAGPPDTQYF.

The gene calls are TRBV19 and TRBJ2-1, with 11 bases aligning to TRBD2. V trimming: 4 bases; J trimming: 3 bases; junction bases outside the gene matches: 2. Germline CDR1 LNHDA, CDR2 SQIVND (reference sequence). CDR3 length: 15 amino acids. This chain's CDR3 is CASSTTSGGYNEQFF. CDR3 sequence (DNA): TGTGCCAGTAGTACCACTAGCGGGGGCTACAATGAGCAGTTCTTC. Variable domain in full (rest from reference TRBV19 and TRBJ2-1): DGGITQSPKYLFRKEGQNVTLSCEQNLNHDAMYWYRQDPGQGLRLIYYSQIVNDFQKGDIAEGYSVSREKKESFPLTVTSAQKNPTAFYLCASSTTSGGYNEQFFGPGTRLTVL.

The chain is built from TRBV5-1 and TRBJ1-1, with D tentatively TRBD1 (5 bases). In germline, CDR1 is SGHRS, CDR2 YFSETQ. The CDR3 is made up of 13 amino acids. Trimming removed 1 base at V and 6 bases at J, with 10 bases between. The CDR3 region has the DNA TGCGCCAGCAGCTTGATTTCGGGGGCTGAAGCTTTCTTT. It is translated as CASSLISGAEAFF.

The chain joins TRBV25-1 to TRBJ2-5, with 7 bases fitting TRBD1. CDR1 and CDR2 (germline): MGHDK, SYGVNS. Germline trimming cut 5 bases from V and 2 bases from J; bases unmatched to any gene: 5. CDR3 length equals 14 residues. This chain's CDR3 is CASSLRGRQETQYF. CDR3 bases: TGTGCCAGCAGTCTAAGGGGGCGGCAAGAGACCCAGTACTTC. The full variable domain, completed using reference TRBV25-1 and TRBJ2-5, is EADIYQTPRYLVIGTGKKITLECSQTMGHDKMYWYQQDPGMELHLIHYSYGVNSTEKGDLSSESTVSRIRTEHFPLTLESARPSHTSQYLCASSLRGRQETQYFGPGTRLLVL.

The chain couples TRBV6-1 to TRBJ2-7, with TRBD2 matching 12 bases. The CDR3 runs 13 residues. The V gene end was trimmed by 10 bases and the J gene end by 3 bases; junction bases not matched to a gene: 4. Germline assignment: CDR1 MNHNS and CDR2 SASEGT. CDR3 sequence reads: CATRLAGDYEQYF. Written as DNA, the CDR3 is TGTGCCACCCGACTAGCGGGAGACTACGAGCAGTACTTC.

The rearrangement joins TRBV14 to TRBJ2-7; D unresolved. The V end lost 0 bases, the J end lost 5 bases, and 17 bases lay between the germline ends. Germline-derived CDR1 and CDR2 are SGHDN and FVKESK. The CDR3 has 16 amino acids. The CDR3 reads CASSQDSHLGKDEQYF. The CDR3 nucleotides are TGTGCCAGCAGCCAAGATAGCCACCTAGGAAAGGACGAGCAGTACTTC.

The rearrangement joins TRBV7-3 to TRBJ1-2, with D uncertain. This CDR3 is 13 amino acids long. Germline CDR1 SGHTA, CDR2 FQGTGA. Trimming cost V 3 bases and J 0 bases, with 5 bases left between them. The chain's CDR3 is CASSFSPNYGYTF. CDR3 DNA sequence: TGTGCCAGCAGCTTCTCTCCTAACTATGGCTACACCTTC.

This chain uses TRBV30 with TRBJ1-4, with D perhaps matching TRBD1 (6 bases). Trimming left V 3 bases short and J 8 bases short, with 19 bases between. Germline assignment: CDR1 GTSNPN and CDR2 SVGIG (reference sequence). This CDR3 contains 15 residues. The chain's CDR3 is CAWSLRGGWKEKLFF. Here the CDR3 DNA reads TGTGCCTGGAGCCTCAGGGGCGGGTGGAAGGAAAAACTGTTTTTT. The full variable domain, completed using reference TRBV30 and TRBJ1-4, is SQTIHQWPATLVQPVGSPLSLECTVEGTSNPNLYWYRQAAGRGLQLLFYSVGIGQISSEVPQNLSASRPQDRQFILSSKKLLLSDSGFYLCAWSLRGGWKEKLFFGSGTQLSVL.

This chain connects TRBV19 to TRBJ2-1; 9 bases agree with TRBD1. The CDR3 is made up of 14 amino acids. The V segment lost 5 bases and the J segment 7 bases; nucleotides outside the gene matches: 6. CDR1 is LNHDA, CDR2 SQIVND, per germline (reference sequence). The CDR3 loop is CASSGQGRVNEQFF. CDR3 nucleotides: TGTGCCAGTAGTGGACAGGGGAGGGTTAATGAGCAGTTCTTC.

The chain recombines TRBV9 with TRBJ1-2; D is unresolved. Per germline, CDR1 SGDLS and CDR2 YYNGEE. V shed 3 bases and J shed 8 bases, with 14 bases lying between them. The CDR3 has 13 amino acids. CDR3 in amino acids: CASSEGLVGGYTF. Written as DNA, the CDR3 is TGTGCCAGCAGCGAAGGACTTGTTGGAGGCTACACCTTC.